The table lists the clone carrying this T cell receptor (beta chain) with many counts. Antigen unknown. Per the germline V gene, CDR1 is SGHVS and CDR2 is FQNEAQ. V dropped 5 bases and J dropped 5 bases, with 13 bases sitting between them. CDR3 length: 15 residues. For the second PCR, which ran for roughly 7 to 11 cycles, a sample-barcoded 5' primer and a J-beta primer mix were used. Each cDNA molecule received a tag from a template-switch adaptor that had 12 random nucleotides. TCRdb passed the 5' RACE reads through MiXCR, listing each CDR3 protein once. The table records approximately 810,000 distinct CDR3 sequences, around 28% of them present only once. The data were taken from a study of blood T cells in healthy people across ages. Study conclusions and caveats: Unsorted PBMC input precluded a conclusive naive versus antigen-experienced comparison. Any changes in expanded clonotypes were possibly confounded, as donor CMV status remained unknown.

The sample providers were healthy Caucasian people from Russia, aged roughly 6 to 90. The sequence derives from a woman older than 75 in good health. Material: blood. The J gene is TRBJ1-6, the V gene TRBV7-8; a weak D match, TRBD1 (6 bases). In DNA, the CDR3 is TGTGCCAGCAGCCATTACAGGGAAAATAATTCACCCCTCCACTTT. Translating gives CASSHYRENNSPLHF.